The clone carrying this TCR beta chain occurred many times. Its target is not known. The data derive from a study of T-cell reconstitution after alpha-beta-depleted transplantation in children. Regarding the study as a whole: There were reportedly several hundred expanded graft clones from which alpha-beta T cells came about two months after transplant. A year post-transplant, T-cell counts and diversity derived mostly from newly produced T cells.

Trimming removed 0 bases from V and 2 bases from J, with 9 bases in between. This CDR3 is 14 amino acids long. The germline gives CDR1 SGDLS, CDR2 YYNGEE. Library preparation (for TCRbeta) was performed with unique molecular identifiers. TCRdb processed the PCR reads anew with MiXCR; each CDR3 protein has one entry. The sample carries 700,000 to 950,000 distinct CDR3 sequences, roughly 15% recorded once. The input for sequencing was PBMCs, mostly from graft donor cells, taken 360 days after TCRalphabeta/CD19-depleted stem cell transplant. This chain uses TRBV9 with TRBJ2-7; D not certain. The clonotype was recovered from a male patient younger than 18 who had a stem cell transplant for acute lymphoblastic leukemia, so the T cells may come from the graft donor. The CDR3 DNA follows: TGTGCCAGCAGCGTAGACGCCGGCACCTACGAGCAGTACTTC. This encodes CASSVDAGTYEQYF.